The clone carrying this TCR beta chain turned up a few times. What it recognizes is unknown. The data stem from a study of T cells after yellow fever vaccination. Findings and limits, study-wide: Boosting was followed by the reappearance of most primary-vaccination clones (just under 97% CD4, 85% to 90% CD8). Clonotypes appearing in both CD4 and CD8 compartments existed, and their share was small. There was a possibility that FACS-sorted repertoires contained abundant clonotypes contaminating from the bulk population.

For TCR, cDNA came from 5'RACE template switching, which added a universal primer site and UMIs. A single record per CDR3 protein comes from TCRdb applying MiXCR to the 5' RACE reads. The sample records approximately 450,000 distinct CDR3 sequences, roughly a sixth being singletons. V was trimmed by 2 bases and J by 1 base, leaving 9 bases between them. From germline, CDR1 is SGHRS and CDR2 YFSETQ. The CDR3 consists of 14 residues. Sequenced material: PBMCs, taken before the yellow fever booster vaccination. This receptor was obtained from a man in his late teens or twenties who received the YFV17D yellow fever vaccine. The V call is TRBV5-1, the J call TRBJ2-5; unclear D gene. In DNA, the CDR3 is TGCGCCAGCAGCTTAGGCAACCTCCAAGAGACCCAGTACTTC. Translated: CASSLGNLQETQYF.